The sequence of this TCR beta chain was determined in a study of Ad26.COV2.S vaccination and SARS-CoV-2 variants listed by TCRdb under 2021. In the study overall: Donors in the vaccine arm were drawn from COV1001, a multicentre, randomized, double-blind, placebo-controlled phase I-IIa trial testing Ad26.COV2.S in healthy adults. Ad26.COV2.S was administered intramuscularly at 5 x 10^10 or 1 x 10^11 viral particles, either as a single shot or as two shots given 56 days apart. TCRbeta repertoire sequencing was used to assess the specificity and breadth of SARS-CoV-2-reactive T cell receptors after Ad26.COV2.S vaccination. A total of 32 samples were included in the TCR-sequenced set, comprising roughly 19 Ad26.COV2.S vaccine recipients, 5 placebo recipients and 8 SARS-CoV-2 convalescent individuals. Participants in the trial were split at random into five groups of five each, receiving low-dose or high-dose Ad26.COV2.S once or twice, or else placebo on both occasions. Investigators remained blinded to trial group allocation during experiments and outcome assessment.

Trimming removed 5 bases from V and 5 bases from J; the gene matches leave 10 bases unexplained. The germline V gene gives CDR1 as SGHTA and CDR2 as FQGNSA. The CDR3 runs 16 amino acids, cysteine and phenylalanine included. Only the CDR3 region is kept as DNA, spanning 48 bases read in frame from base 1. The immunoSEQ Assay was used to sequence TCRbeta CDR3 regions. After extraction, genomic DNA underwent amplification by bias-controlled multiplex PCR, followed by high-throughput sequencing. The paper's data handling went like this. To quantify the absolute abundance of each unique TCRbeta CDR3 region, sequences were collapsed and filtered. T cell fraction was estimated by normalizing TCRbeta template counts to usable DNA, which was measured by amplifying reference genes present in all nucleated cells. Repertoire TCRs were annotated as SARS-CoV-2-specific when V gene, CDR3 amino acid sequence and J gene were exactly matched to a known reactive TCR set. The reference SARS-CoV-2 TCR set came from MIRA and was filtered for enrichment in COVID-19-positive ImmuneCODE repertoires, removing public or cross-reactive TCRs. Based on the MIRA antigens, annotated TCRs were further analysed at the level of specific ORF or position within ORF. Breadth was defined as the number of annotated unique rearrangements divided by the total number of unique productive rearrangements, and depth was defined as the summed frequency of the annotated unique rearrangements. Two-sided Wilcoxon rank-sum tests were used to compare TCR breadth between groups. As stored in TCRdb, this immuneACCESS dataset retains in-frame rearrangements with V and J assigned. A fraction of the clones does not appear; measured against another copy, unresolved V genes explain less than half of the discrepancy, and the remainder lacks a known reason. V and J calls and clone size come straight from that table; D and trimming were deduced from the DNA. Recorded for this sample are around 300,000 clones; roughly 90% of them occurred a single time. The ten largest clones capture about 5.4% of the sample.

Findings and caveats that apply to the study as a whole: Higher spike-specific TCR breadth was observed in Ad26.COV2.S recipients than in placebo recipients (P = 0.0014). The study was not powered to compare responses between vaccine doses or regimens. After vaccination, spike-specific CD8+ and CD4+ T cell responses were reported to show substantial breadth. The authors noted that total T cell responses may have been underestimated by the TCR breadth and depth analyses. Vaccine and placebo recipients had comparable non-spike TCR breadth, which fits with the vaccine containing only spike.

The sample's treatment or condition label, decoded: around 19 received Ad26.COV2.S at low or high dose, single or two shots; roughly five received placebo; per-sample allocation not given. For vaccine and placebo recipients, repertoires were sequenced using samples collected on day 63 after the first injection. Between 29 July and 7 August 2020, Cohort 1b enrolled 20 to 30 adults aged 18-55 years at one site in Boston, USA. Ad26.COV2.S was a replication-incompetent adenovirus type 26 vector that expressed a prefusion-stabilized SARS-CoV-2 spike protein derived from the original Wuhan strain. About this clone itself: Its antigen is currently not known. No much larger clone is present one base from it, and per-base qualities are unavailable.

The TCR originated in a person between 18 and 65 years old who received the Ad26.COV2.S COVID-19 vaccine or a placebo. Here the chain combines TRBV7-2 and TRBJ1-5, with 9 bases aligning to TRBD1. Sequencing was performed on peripheral blood, taken in a trial of Ad26.COV2.S vaccine versus placebo. The CDR3 reads as follows: CASSPLTGGPHQPQHF. The bases read TGTGCCAGCAGCCCCTTGACAGGGGGGCCCCATCAGCCCCAGCATTTT.